This T cell receptor (beta chain) was captured in a study of blood T cell repertoires in COVID-19. Study as a whole: COVID-19 samples, acute and convalescent, were from the United States, Italy and Spain. In each case, the material was cDNA or gDNA derived from T cells, B-cell-depleted T cells, or PBMCs.

This clone has a handful of counts. Per the study methods: Nucleated cell counts were estimated from reference gene primer amplification. Method: immunoSEQ multiplex PCR; TCRdb's copy keeps in-frame clones and lacks some. That table gives V, J and clone size, and the DNA gave D and trimming. The sample carries approximately 120,000 clones, approximately 74% recorded once. Followed over time, Seattle patients had been enrolled while infection was active. The source is an elderly man with COVID-19, enrolled during active disease. The sample taken for sequencing was peripheral blood.

CDR3 residues: CASSESKSDSFYEQYF. CDR3 DNA: TGCGCCAGCAGTGAGTCGAAATCGGACAGCTTCTACGAGCAGTACTTC. The chain links TRBV10-1 to TRBJ2-7; D possibly corresponds to TRBD1 (6 bases). The CDR3 has 16 residues. With 0 bases removed from V and 3 bases from J, the gap between germline ends came to 15 bases. Germline-derived CDR1 and CDR2 are WNHNN and SYGVQD (reference sequence).